The clone carrying this T cell receptor (beta chain) was seen just once. Positively selected for CCR7, the CD45RO-negative cells used as naive CD8 cells excluded terminally differentiated effector memory CD45RA+ cells. Assay used: immunoSEQ multiplex PCR; TCRdb lists only in-frame clones, some missing. Of 1.5 million to 2.5 million clones in the sample, about 95% were seen once. The sample originates from a study of shared clonotypes between healthy human individuals. The V end lost 0 bases, the J end lost 0 bases, and 9 bases lay between the germline ends. Germline V gives CDR1 LGHNA, CDR2 YSLEER. The CDR3 sequence is 15 residues long.

The chain carries TRBV4-3 and TRBJ2-7; D call uncertain. Material: naive CD8+ T cells sorted from blood. This sequence was found in a man between 18 and 35 years old in good health. The CDR3 DNA follows: TGCGCCAGCAGCCAAGAGGGCGGAAACTCCTACGAGCAGTACTTC. Its translation is CASSQEGGNSYEQYF.